A single T cell receptor (beta chain) is shown here with its context. This CDR3 comprises 14 residues. V gave up 5 bases and J gave up 7 bases; unmatched junction bases: 5. Germline V gene sequence: CDR1 LNHDA, CDR2 SQIVND (reference sequence). This specimen belongs to a study of blood T cell repertoires in COVID-19. Study details: The samples span acute and convalescent COVID-19 from the United States, Italy and Spain.

TCRdb keeps only in-frame clones here, not all; method: immunoSEQ multiplex PCR. The sample has about 230,000 clones, over 85% seen once. Participants had their cohort set by participant-reported clinical history. Material: PBMCs or T cells enriched from blood (not recorded which). The clonotype was recovered from a woman aged 25 to 39 with acute COVID-19. The chain links TRBV19 to TRBJ1-2; 12 nucleotides match TRBD1. CDR3 coding DNA: TGTGCCAGTAGTCCGGGACAGGGGGCGATTGGCTACACCTTC. This encodes CASSPGQGAIGYTF.